This TCR beta chain was captured in a study of blood T cells in healthy people across ages. This clonotype was seen only a few times. Its target is not known. Study results and caveats: While age rose, TCR beta diversity per million T cells dropped in a roughly linear way.

PCR was performed a second time for roughly 6 to 12 cycles using a sample-barcoded 5' primer and a J-beta primer mix. MiXCR, applied by TCRdb to the 5' RACE reads, yields one record per CDR3 protein. The sample holds 650,000 to 1,000,000 distinct CDR3 sequences, 35% to 40% seen once. The receptor was derived from a man aged 18 to 29 in good health. The specimen was blood.

The CDR3: CASGSYNSPLHF. The CDR3 DNA is TGTGCCAGCGGGAGCTATAATTCACCCCTCCACTTT. This sequence joins TRBV2 and TRBJ1-6; no firm D call. V lost 8 bases to trimming and J lost 3 bases, with 5 bases between them. The CDR3 is 12 residues long. CDR1 and CDR2 (germline): SNHLY, FYNNEI. The variable domain in full, completed from reference TRBV2 and TRBJ1-6, reads EPEVTQTPSHQVTQMGQEVILRCVPISNHLYFYWYRQILGQKVEFLVSFYNNEISEKSEIFDDQFSVERPDGSNFTLKIRSTKLEDSAMYFCASGSYNSPLHFGNGTRLTVT.